The 8 T cell receptor beta chains in this list originate from one sample, sequenced in a study of radiotherapy plus CTLA-4 blockade in lung cancer. Sequencing used immunoSEQ multiplex PCR; TCRdb keeps in-frame clones, though not all of them. The data hold some 73,000 clones, with around 79% observed a single time. Source: peripheral blood, taken from a patient treated with radiotherapy plus ipilimumab. All receptors derive from a human donor with non-small cell lung cancer whose response to radiotherapy plus ipilimumab could not be evaluated. Some clones in this sample may be carry-over from other donors' samples.

The chain recombines TRBV5-1 with TRBJ2-7; weak D call: TRBD2 (5 bases). Germline V gives CDR1 SGHRS, CDR2 YFSETQ. The CDR3 runs to 15 residues. V was cut by 4 bases and J by 3 bases, with 17 bases left in between. CDR3 region: CASSAEAGTDYEQYF. CDR3 coding DNA: TGCGCCAGCAGCGCGGAGGCAGGAACCGACTACGAGCAGTACTTC.

In DNA, the CDR3 is TGCGCCAGCAGCTTATCCGGGGGAGGTTACAATGAGCAGTTCTTC. It specifies CASSLSGGGYNEQFF. The chain uses TRBV5-1 and TRBJ2-1, with D possibly being TRBD2 (6 bases). V lost 2 bases and J lost 4, with 13 bases in between. The V gene's germline CDR1 is SGHRS and CDR2 YFSETQ. The CDR3 covers 15 residues.

V gene TRBV7-8 combines with J gene TRBJ1-2; 8 bases line up with TRBD1. The V gene end was trimmed by 5 bases and the J gene end by 7 bases; junction bases not matched to a gene: 6. The CDR3 spans 13 residues. The germline CDR1 and CDR2 sequences are SGHVS and FQNEAQ. The CDR3 loop reads CASSRGTGGGYTF. The CDR3 nucleotides are TGTGCCAGCAGCCGCGGGACAGGCGGTGGCTACACCTTC.

The rearrangement links TRBV7-2 to TRBJ2-7; no reliable D call. Germline CDR1 and CDR2: SGHTA and FQGNSA. The V end lost 1 base, the J end lost 6 bases, and 13 bases lay between the germline ends. The CDR3 is made up of 14 amino acids. For the CDR3, the DNA is TGTGCCAGCAGCTTAGAGCCTGCCACGGGCGAGCAGTACTTC. Its protein product is CASSLEPATGEQYF.

V and J are TRBV7-9 and TRBJ2-2; 8 bases line up with TRBD1. The CDR3 length is 17 residues. Germline CDR1 SEHNR, CDR2 FQNEAQ (reference sequence). V shed 8 bases and J 5 bases; nucleotides not matched to a gene: 16. This CDR3 is CASHNPMGQGATGELFF. In nucleotides, the CDR3 is TGTGCCAGCCATAACCCAATGGGGCAGGGGGCGACCGGGGAGCTGTTTTTT.

The V call is TRBV5-1, the J call TRBJ2-5; possible D gene TRBD1, 6 bases. Trimming stripped 0 bases from V and 5 bases from J, with 11 bases between. Germline values: CDR1 SGHRS, CDR2 YFSETQ. This CDR3 spans 14 amino acids. CDR3 sequence reads: CASSLVGADETQYF. In DNA, the CDR3 is TGCGCCAGCAGCTTGGTGGGGGCCGATGAGACCCAGTACTTC. Complete variable domain (other parts from reference TRBV5-1 and TRBJ2-5): KAGVTQTPRYLIKTRGQQVTLSCSPISGHRSVSWYQQTPGQGLQFLFEYFSETQRNKGNFPGRFSGRQFSNSRSEMNVSTLELGDSALYLCASSLVGADETQYFGPGTRLLVL.

The genes are TRBV5-1 and TRBJ2-7; 9 bases align to TRBD1. CDR1 and CDR2 (germline): SGHRS, YFSETQ. V trimming: 4 bases; J trimming: 5 bases; junction bases outside the gene matches: 13. The CDR3 has 16 amino acids. This CDR3 reads CASSGGTGTLRDEQYF. The DNA of the CDR3 is TGCGCCAGCAGCGGCGGGACAGGGACACTCCGTGACGAGCAGTACTTC.

The chain combines TRBV27 with TRBJ2-1, with D possibly being TRBD1 (5 bases). Between the trimmed V and J ends, which lost 6 bases and 6 bases, there was a span of 15 bases. Germline CDR1 MNHEY, CDR2 SMNVEV (reference sequence). The CDR3 consists of 14 residues. The CDR3 is CASRALGAGNEQFF. CDR3 nucleotides: TGTGCCAGCAGGGCCCTAGGGGCCGGCAATGAGCAGTTCTTC.